These 11 T cell receptor beta chains were all obtained from the same sample, sequenced in a study of CD8 T cells in ankylosing spondylitis. General study points: Apparently characteristic of ankylosing spondylitis blood was a TCR beta motif (eight highly homologous variants).

One entry per CDR3 protein results from TCRdb running MiXCR on the 5' RACE reads. The profile shows 750,000 to 850,000 distinct CDR3 sequences, approximately 12% of them singletons. Their cognate antigens are unknown. Sequencing was carried out using blood, either unsorted or a sorted T cell fraction (not recorded which). The source of these receptors is a male donor with ankylosing spondylitis.

This clonotype was counted between two and nine times. The rearrangement uses TRBV5-1 and TRBJ2-7; D is unclear. The CDR3 is 15 amino acids. V was shortened by 0 bases and J by 3 bases, with 13 bases between the two germline ends. The germline gives CDR1 SGHRS, CDR2 YFSETQ. The CDR3 coding sequence is TGCGCCAGCAGCTTGGGGTCAGGTAGGGTCTACGAGCAGTACTTC. Protein: CASSLGSGRVYEQYF.

V usage is TRBV6-2 or TRBV6-3 and J usage is TRBJ2-7; D remains ambiguous. This CDR3 has 13 amino acids. The V end was cut by 3 bases, the J end by 3 bases, with 9 bases between. Germline CDR1 MNHEY, CDR2 SVGEGT. The chain's CDR3 is CASSYGVFYEQYF. The CDR3 region has the DNA TGTGCCAGCAGTTATGGGGTGTTCTACGAGCAGTACTTC.

J is TRBJ1-2 and V is TRBV2; no definite D call. Trimming left V 6 bases short and J 5 bases short, with 13 bases between. This CDR3 spans 13 amino acids. From germline, CDR1 is SNHLY and CDR2 FYNNEI. The CDR3 DNA reads TGTGCCAGCAGCCCCGATGTACCTTATGGCTACACCTTC. This codes for CASSPDVPYGYTF. Variable domain in full (rest from reference TRBV2 and TRBJ1-2): EPEVTQTPSHQVTQMGQEVILRCVPISNHLYFYWYRQILGQKVEFLVSFYNNEISEKSEIFDDQFSVERPDGSNFTLKIRSTKLEDSAMYFCASSPDVPYGYTFGSGTRLTVV.

This clonotype was detected a few times. The rearrangement links TRBV6-5 to TRBJ2-7, with D perhaps matching TRBD1 or TRBD2 (5 bases each). V gave up 4 bases and J gave up 1 base, with 14 bases separating them. From germline, CDR1 is MNHEY and CDR2 SVGAGI. The CDR3 extends over 15 amino acids. The CDR3 spells CASSFPGRQSYEQYF. For the CDR3, the DNA is TGTGCCAGCAGTTTCCCGGGACGCCAATCCTACGAGCAGTACTTC.

This clonotype was recorded many times. This chain links TRBV29-1 with TRBJ2-5; 7 bases agree with TRBD2. The CDR3 sequence is 13 residues long. Unmatched junction bases numbered 10, after V lost 8 bases and J lost 4 bases. CDR1 is SQVTM, CDR2 ANQGSEA, per germline. The CDR3 protein is CSLGRVAGETQYF. CDR3 nucleotide sequence: TGCAGCCTTGGGAGGGTAGCAGGAGAGACCCAGTACTTC.

In its sample, this clonotype was seen a few times. V is TRBV7-9 and J is TRBJ2-1; D uncertain. The CDR3 runs 15 residues. Deletions cut 0 bases from V and 8 bases from J, with 14 bases between. The germline gives CDR1 SEHNR, CDR2 FQNEAQ (reference sequence). The CDR3 loop is CASSLAGAVRYEQFF. The CDR3 DNA sequence: TGTGCCAGCAGCTTAGCGGGCGCAGTCAGATATGAGCAGTTCTTC. The complete variable domain, with remaining parts taken from reference TRBV7-9 and TRBJ2-1, reads DTGVSQNPRHKITKRGQNVTFRCDPISEHNRLYWYRQTLGQGPEFLTYFQNEAQLEKSRLLSDRFSAERPKGSFSTLEIQRTEQGDSAMYLCASSLAGAVRYEQFFGPGTRLTVL.

The table lists this clonotype with many counts. The genes are TRBV5-5 and TRBJ2-1; TRBD2 matches 13 bases. The CDR3 has 13 residues. CDR1 SGHKS and CDR2 YYEKEE come from the germline V gene (reference sequence). J gave up 15 bases and V 3 bases, and 6 bases lay outside the gene matches. Written as DNA, the CDR3 is TGTGCCAGCAGCTCAGGACTAGCGGGAGATCGGTTCTTC. Translation gives CASSSGLAGDRFF.

The V call is TRBV4-2, the J call TRBJ2-2, with 9 bases lining up with TRBD1. From germline, CDR1 is LGHNA and CDR2 YNFKEQ. V shed 2 bases, J shed 3 bases, and the junction held 4 bases outside the gene matches. The CDR3 runs to 16 residues. CDR3 DNA sequence: TGTGCCAGCAGCCAAAGGACAGGGGAGGACACCGGGGAGCTGTTTTTT. Its translation is CASSQRTGEDTGELFF.

This chain joins TRBV27 and TRBJ2-7; no firm D call. This CDR3 spans 15 amino acids. Germline V gene sequence: CDR1 MNHEY, CDR2 SMNVEV (reference sequence). The V gene lost 5 bases and the J gene lost 4 bases, with 18 bases spanning the gap. CDR3 sequence (DNA): TGTGCCAGCAGTGACCCCTACGCAAAGGGATACGAGCAGTACTTC. Its translation is CASSDPYAKGYEQYF.

Only a few counts were recorded for this clonotype. The chain links TRBV7-9 to TRBJ2-7, with a possible D match to TRBD2 (6 bases). CDR1 SEHNR and CDR2 FQNEAQ come from the germline V gene (reference sequence). CDR3 length equals 15 residues. V lost 7 bases to trimming and J lost 7 bases, with 23 bases between them. CDR3 region: CASNILRDGSLEQYF. The CDR3, as DNA: TGTGCCAGCAACATTCTCCGGGACGGGAGTCTAGAGCAGTACTTC.

CDR3 region: CASSLSVGQFF. DNA for the CDR3: TGTGCCAGCAGTCTTAGTGTAGGGCAGTTCTTC. The V call is TRBV28, the J call TRBJ2-1, with no clear D. V was cut by 5 bases and J by 12 bases, with 11 bases left in between. Germline-derived CDR1 and CDR2 are MDHEN and SYDVKM. The CDR3 totals 11 residues.